The clone carrying this T cell receptor beta chain appeared many times. RNA transcripts provided the template for amplifying TCR beta CDR3 regions. The workflow started with a first-round RT-PCR run with HTBI primers and then moved on to a second-round multiplex PCR. In TCRdb, the multiplex PCR reads were re-called with MiXCR into one record per CDR3 protein. The data hold about 500,000 distinct CDR3 sequences, with approximately 15% observed a single time. The CDR3 is 13 amino acids. CDR1 is MNHEY, CDR2 SVGEGT, per germline. V lost 8 bases to trimming and J lost 3 bases, with 14 bases between them. This specimen belongs to a study of Graves' ophthalmopathy and Graves' hyperthyroidism.

Sequencing input: blood. The chain couples TRBV6-2 or TRBV6-3 to TRBJ2-7; a weak D match, TRBD2 (5 bases). This clonotype originated in a young woman with Graves' ophthalmopathy. CDR3 DNA sequence: TGTGCCAGCGGGGAGACTGGAATCTACGAGCAGTACTTC. Amino acid sequence: CASGETGIYEQYF.